Below are 4 T cell receptor beta chains sequenced from a single sample in a study of cytomegalovirus exposure and HLA in healthy donors. The PCR used 60 Vbeta and 13 Jbeta primers. The data were produced by immunoSEQ multiplex PCR, yet TCRdb's version contains in-frame clones alone and is incomplete. The data contain about 120,000 clones, about 74% of them singletons. Sequencing was performed on PBMCs. The receptors originated from a woman aged 40 to 50 in good health and CMV-seropositive.

This clone was counted between two and nine times. J is TRBJ2-2 and V is TRBV4-2, with 14 bases that match TRBD2. Trimming removed 3 bases from V and 5 bases from J; junction bases left unmatched: 8. This CDR3 spans 18 amino acids. Germline CDR1 reads LGHNA; CDR2 reads YNFKEQ. The CDR3 DNA reads TGTGCCAGCAGCCATCAAGGAGGACTAGCGGGAGGTACCGGGGAGCTGTTTTTT. It specifies CASSHQGGLAGGTGELFF.

Written as DNA, the CDR3 is TGTGCCAGCTCGCCGAGCAAGGGACAGGGGAAATCACCCCTCCACTTT. It is translated as CASSPSKGQGKSPLHF. J is TRBJ1-6 and V is TRBV18; TRBD1 matches at 10 bases. The CDR3 contains 16 residues. Germline V gene sequence: CDR1 KGHSH, CDR2 LQKENI. Unmatched junction bases numbered 12, after V lost 6 bases and J lost 10 bases.

The chain carries TRBV5-6 and TRBJ2-1, with 8 bases fitting TRBD2. V shed 4 bases and J 2 bases; nucleotides not matched to a gene: 5. There are 15 residues in the CDR3. The V gene's germline CDR1 is SGHDT and CDR2 YYEEEE. The DNA of the CDR3 is TGTGCCAGCAGCCCTGACGGGAGGGCCTACAATGAGCAGTTCTTC. Translating gives CASSPDGRAYNEQFF.

J is TRBJ2-2 and V is TRBV4-2, with a weak D call TRBD2 (6 bases). Trimming removed 4 bases from V and 4 bases from J, with 7 bases in between. In germline, CDR1 is LGHNA, CDR2 YNFKEQ. CDR3 length: 13 residues. The CDR3 DNA sequence: TGTGCCAGCAGCCTGACTAGCACCGGGGAGCTGTTTTTT. It yields the protein CASSLTSTGELFF.